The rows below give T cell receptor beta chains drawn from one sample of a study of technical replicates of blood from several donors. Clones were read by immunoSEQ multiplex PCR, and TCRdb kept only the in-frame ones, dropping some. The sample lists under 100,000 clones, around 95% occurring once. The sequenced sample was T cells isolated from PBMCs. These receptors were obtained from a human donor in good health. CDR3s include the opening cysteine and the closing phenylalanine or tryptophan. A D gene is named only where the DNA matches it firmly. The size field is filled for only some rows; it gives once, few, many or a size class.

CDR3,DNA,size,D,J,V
CARFRDRGKDNNTGELFF,TGCGCCAGATTCCGGGACAGGGGTAAAGATAATAACACCGGGGAGCTGTTTTTT,once,TRBD1,TRBJ2-2,TRBV10-1
CASNGLARDEQFF,TGTGCCAGCAATGGACTAGCCCGAGATGAGCAGTTCTTC,-,TRBD2,TRBJ2-1,TRBV6-1
CASSPSGGANEQFF,TGTGCCAGTAGTCCCAGCGGGGGGGCGAATGAGCAGTTCTTC,-,TRBD2,TRBJ2-1,TRBV19
CSVRTTRDYGYTF,TGCAGCGTTCGGACAACCCGGGACTATGGCTACACCTTC,-,-,TRBJ1-2,TRBV29-1
CASSRLFGQQGETQYF,TGTGCCAGCAGCCGTCTTTTTGGCCAACAGGGAGAGACCCAGTACTTC,-,-,TRBJ2-5,TRBV5-8
CASGGPGETQYF,TGTGCCAGCGGCGGGCCCGGGGAGACCCAGTACTTC,-,-,TRBJ2-5,TRBV7-3
CASSNSGGTDTQYF,TGTGCCAGCAGCAACAGCGGGGGCACAGATACGCAGTATTTT,-,-,TRBJ2-3,TRBV21-1
CASSRDRDRVTEAFF,TGCGCCAGCAGTCGGGACCGGGACAGGGTAACTGAAGCTTTCTTT,-,TRBD1,TRBJ1-1,TRBV5-1
CASRLPALRTGVYNEQFF,TGTGCCAGCAGACTACCTGCCCTTCGGACTGGCGTCTACAATGAGCAGTTCTTC,-,-,TRBJ2-1,TRBV28
CASSLQGTGELFF,TGTGCCAGCAGCCTACAGGGGACCGGGGAGCTGTTTTTT,-,TRBD1,TRBJ2-2,TRBV7-8
CASSLAGLTAREQYF,TGTGCCAGCAGCTTGGCTGGACTAACCGCTCGCGAGCAGTACTTC,-,-,TRBJ2-7,TRBV5-4